This TCR beta chain derives from a study of identifying expanded T cells in peripheral blood (dated by TCRdb to between 2017 and 2020). At the level of the whole study: Four technical replicates, made by sequencing separate aliquots from the same pool of genomic DNA, were compared pairwise. On the study overall, not on this receptor specifically: For all healthy donors, the variance in clone template counts between approximately 2-week samples rose significantly as total template count increased. The authors expected that over much longer intervals, such as months to years, biological variance in healthy repertoires might increase even further. The binomial model flagged 0.9 to 1.5 differentially abundant clones between technical replicates but 15 to 17 over two weeks and 19 to 20 over around four weeks. Both the number of clones called differentially abundant and the false-positive rate were significantly reduced by the beta-binomial model across all healthy-donor time intervals.

In the germline V gene, CDR1 corresponds to SGHRS and CDR2 to YFSETQ. The CDR3 runs 16 residues from the cysteine to the phenylalanine. The DNA shown is the 48-base CDR3, in frame from base 1. Clipping removes 0 bases from V and 5 bases from J, with 5 as the unmatched junction base count. About this clone: This receptor's antigen is unknown. The record has no base qualities; no much larger clone is one base away.

No immune events, such as infections, were documented for the healthy donors during the collection period. To calibrate time-dependent variance in a beta-binomial model of T-cell clone differential abundance, blood repertoires from healthy donors were used as a training cohort. The training cohort was composed of roughly 10 healthy donors, 3 female and 7 male. On average the donors were about 40 years old, and their ages spanned about 25 to 64 years. Whole blood was collected from each healthy donor at three time points spaced two weeks apart and obtained from a commercial supplier. For immunosequencing, genomic DNA was extracted from unsorted whole blood. The immunoSEQ Assay, which uses bias-controlled multiplex PCR amplification of genomic DNA, was used to profile TCRbeta CDR3 regions. The published analysis was carried out like this. To quantify the absolute abundance of each unique TCRbeta CDR3 region, the sequences were collapsed and filtered. Differential abundance was tested with a binomial (Fisher-equivalent) model and with a beta-binomial model adding time-dependent variance fitted from healthy donors. Any clone with fewer than 5 combined templates was excluded, and a clone was called differentially abundant if its Benjamini-Hochberg FDR was below 0.01. Using the form v = (b*log(k)+a)^2, the beta-binomial variance was modeled as a function of the total template count across the two samples. The clones in this table, taken by TCRdb from immuneACCESS, are in-frame only. Not every clone is retained; where verified, under half of the shortfall comes from an unresolved V gene, and the cause of the rest is unknown. V and J calls and clone size are copied from that table; D and trimming were computed from the DNA. The sample table records about 100,000 clones; 75% to 90% of these occur just once. The top ten clonotypes cover just over 5.5% of the sample.

The chain joins TRBV5-1 to TRBJ2-5; a stretch of 12 junction bases matches TRBD2. This receptor was taken from a person aged 18 to 75 in good health. Sequencing used blood. The CDR3 protein: CASSLGLAGAGETQYF. DNA sequence: TGCGCCAGCAGCTTGGGACTAGCGGGAGCAGGGGAGACCCAGTACTTC.